Below, 28 T cell receptor beta chains from the same sample are listed, as sequenced in a study of PD-L1 blockade in urothelial cancer. Documented time point: peripheral blood 6 weeks after treatment start. The protocol was immunoSEQ multiplex PCR, while the TCRdb copy is restricted to in-frame clones and leaves out a portion. The table has approximately 44,000 clones, about 90% seen once. The sequencing used PBMCs, collected around atezolizumab (anti-PD-L1) treatment. These receptors all stem from a man in his 70s with urothelial cancer.

The chain uses TRBV28 and TRBJ1-4; 7 nucleotides line up with TRBD1. This CDR3 contains 12 residues. Germline assignment: CDR1 MDHEN and CDR2 SYDVKM. The junction had 5 bases not matched to a gene; V was cut back by 4 bases and J by 12 bases. For the CDR3, the DNA is TGTGCCAGCAGTTCGGACCAGGGGGAACTGTTTTTT. Its protein is CASSSDQGELFF.

This clone appeared a single time. This chain links TRBV27 with TRBJ1-1, with 8 bases identical to TRBD1. V trimming: 6 bases; J trimming: 0 bases; junction bases outside the gene matches: 3. The CDR3 extends over 14 amino acids. Per germline, CDR1 MNHEY and CDR2 SMNVEV (reference sequence). DNA of the CDR3: TGTGCCAGCAGCCGACAGGGGATGAACACTGAAGCTTTCTTT. Residues: CASSRQGMNTEAFF.

This clone has just one count. The chain employs TRBV28 and TRBJ1-5; 7 positions agree with TRBD1. The V gene's germline CDR1 is MDHEN and CDR2 SYDVKM. Trimming cost V 6 bases and J 2 bases; bases outside gene matches: 7. The CDR3 loop spans 15 amino acids. This CDR3 is CASSTGDIGNQPQHF. The CDR3 DNA reads TGTGCCAGCAGCACAGGGGACATAGGCAATCAGCCCCAGCATTTT. Drawing the rest from reference TRBV28 and TRBJ1-5, the complete variable domain is DVKVTQSSRYLVKRTGEKVFLECVQDMDHENMFWYRQDPGLGLRLIYFSYDVKMKEKGDIPEGYSVSREKKERFSLILESASTNQTSMYLCASSTGDIGNQPQHFGDGTRLSIL.

This chain joins TRBV19 and TRBJ2-2; no firm D call. With 6 bases removed from V and 0 bases from J, the gap between germline ends came to 8 bases. There are 14 residues in the CDR3. Germline CDR1 is LNHDA and CDR2 is SQIVND (reference sequence). In nucleotides, the CDR3 is TGTGCCAGTAGGGCAGTCGCGAACACCGGGGAGCTGTTTTTT. Translated, it gives CASRAVANTGELFF.

The DNA for the CDR3 is TGTGCCAGCAGTTTTGGTAGCGGGGGGAATGAGCAGTTCTTC. Residues: CASSFGSGGNEQFF. The chain joins TRBV28 to TRBJ2-1; 10 nucleotides match TRBD2. The CDR3 totals 14 residues. The germline V gene encodes CDR1 MDHEN and CDR2 SYDVKM. V lost 3 bases to trimming and J lost 7 bases; unmatched junction nucleotides: 3.

The rearrangement uses TRBV5-5 and TRBJ1-1, with TRBD1 identical over 7 bases. V was clipped by 3 bases and J by 4 bases; unmatched bases: 6. The CDR3 length is 14 residues. Per germline, CDR1 SGHKS and CDR2 YYEKEE (reference sequence). CDR3 region: CASSSGQLTTEAFF. CDR3 bases: TGTGCCAGCAGCTCGGGACAGCTCACCACTGAAGCTTTCTTT.

This chain connects TRBV7-8 to TRBJ2-7, with 9 bases fitting TRBD2. CDR1 is SGHVS, CDR2 FQNEAQ, per germline. This CDR3 is built from 13 residues. With 6 bases clipped from V and 6 bases from J, the junction kept 6 bases outside the gene matches. The DNA of the CDR3 is TGTGCCAGCAGTTCCGAGACTAGCGGCGAGCAGTACTTC. Translating gives CASSSETSGEQYF.

The V call is TRBV18, the J call TRBJ2-2, with D unresolved. The V end lost 1 base, the J end lost 6 bases, and 12 bases lay between the germline ends. CDR3 length: 15 residues. Per the germline V gene, CDR1 is KGHSH and CDR2 is LQKENI. In DNA form, the CDR3 reads TGTGCCAGCTCACCACAACTACCAGCAGCCGGGGAGCTGTTTTTT. Translation: CASSPQLPAAGELFF.

This clone was recorded only once. V and J are TRBV27 and TRBJ1-4; perhaps TRBD1 as D (5 bases). Deletions cut 4 bases from V and 1 base from J, with 10 bases between. This CDR3 region has 15 residues. Germline CDR1 MNHEY, CDR2 SMNVEV (reference sequence). This chain's CDR3 is CASSYGGLTNEKLFF. As DNA, the CDR3 is TGTGCCAGCAGTTATGGGGGGTTAACTAATGAAAAACTGTTTTTT.

This chain connects TRBV6-6 to TRBJ2-7; perhaps TRBD2 as D (5 bases). The germline V gene encodes CDR1 MNHNY and CDR2 SVGAGI (reference sequence). V lost 6 bases to trimming and J lost 2 bases, with 8 bases between them. The CDR3 loop spans 12 amino acids. The CDR3: CASRSGTYEQYF. In DNA, the CDR3 is TGTGCCAGCAGGTCGGGGACCTACGAGCAGTACTTC.

This rearrangement joins TRBV6-5 to TRBJ1-1; D perhaps matches TRBD1 (6 bases). Trimming shortened V by 5 bases and J by 0 bases, and 10 bases separated the two germline ends. CDR1 is MNHEY, CDR2 SVGAGI, per germline. The CDR3 loop spans 14 amino acids. CDR3 protein: CASSLDRVNTEAFF. The CDR3 DNA follows: TGTGCCAGCAGTCTGGACAGAGTGAACACTGAAGCTTTCTTT.

This clone was observed a handful of times. The genes are TRBV5-4 and TRBJ1-2, with a weak D call TRBD1 (5 bases). The V gene lost 7 bases and the J gene lost 4 bases, with 8 bases spanning the gap. The germline CDR1 and CDR2 sequences are SGHNT and YYREEE (reference sequence). This CDR3 spans 11 amino acids. CDR3 residues: CASGGGYGYTF. The CDR3 DNA sequence: TGTGCCAGCGGGGGAGGCTATGGCTACACCTTC.

The CDR3 coding sequence is TGCGCCAGCAGCACCGGGACTAGCGGGAGGGCAGGCAATGAGCAGTTCTTC. Translating gives CASSTGTSGRAGNEQFF. The V call is TRBV5-1, the J call TRBJ2-1; 16 bases match TRBD2. Germline V gene sequence: CDR1 SGHRS, CDR2 YFSETQ. CDR3 length: 17 residues. The J segment lost 6 bases and the V segment lost 4 bases, leaving 7 bases of the junction unmatched.

The rearrangement links TRBV5-1 to TRBJ2-1, with 9 bases matching TRBD1. J lost 1 base, V lost 4 bases, and 6 bases had no gene match. Germline assignment: CDR1 SGHRS and CDR2 YFSETQ. This CDR3 is 16 amino acids long. The CDR3 DNA is TGCGCCAGCAGCAAGGACAGGGGTAATTCCTACAATGAGCAGTTCTTC. Encoded protein: CASSKDRGNSYNEQFF. Drawing the rest from reference TRBV5-1 and TRBJ2-1, the complete variable domain is KAGVTQTPRYLIKTRGQQVTLSCSPISGHRSVSWYQQTPGQGLQFLFEYFSETQRNKGNFPGRFSGRQFSNSRSEMNVSTLELGDSALYLCASSKDRGNSYNEQFFGPGTRLTVL.

This chain uses TRBV6-1 with TRBJ2-7; no clear D. Germline values: CDR1 MNHNS, CDR2 SASEGT. V lost 5 bases and J 5 bases, leaving 7 bases between the germline ends. This CDR3 has 11 amino acids. CDR3 nucleotide sequence: TGTGCCAGCAGTTATTTAAACGAGCAGTACTTC. Residues: CASSYLNEQYF.

The V call is TRBV19, the J call TRBJ2-4, with D perhaps TRBD1 (6 bases). CDR1 is LNHDA and CDR2 is SQIVND in the germline V gene (reference sequence). Trimming removed 2 bases at V and 7 bases at J, with 12 bases between. The CDR3 extends over 14 amino acids. The CDR3 reads CASSISTGKNIQYF. The DNA for the CDR3 is TGTGCCAGTAGTATATCAACAGGGAAGAACATTCAGTACTTC. The variable domain in full, completed from reference TRBV19 and TRBJ2-4, reads DGGITQSPKYLFRKEGQNVTLSCEQNLNHDAMYWYRQDPGQGLRLIYYSQIVNDFQKGDIAEGYSVSREKKESFPLTVTSAQKNPTAFYLCASSISTGKNIQYFGAGTRLSVL.

The CDR3, as DNA: TGTGCCAGCAGTTGGGGGACTAGCACAGATACGCAGTATTTT. This codes for CASSWGTSTDTQYF. V gene TRBV28 combines with J gene TRBJ2-3, with D possibly matching TRBD2 (6 bases). This CDR3 is built from 14 residues. Per the germline V gene, CDR1 is MDHEN and CDR2 is SYDVKM. V lost 4 bases and J lost 0, with 8 bases in between.

The chain has TRBV5-1 and TRBJ2-5; D might be TRBD2 (6 bases). Trimming cost V 4 bases and J 6 bases, with 16 bases left between them. The CDR3 has 14 amino acids. Germline CDR1 reads SGHRS; CDR2 reads YFSETQ. The CDR3 DNA follows: TGCGCCAGCAGCACGCCGGGACTCTCTAAGACCCAGTACTTC. Translated, it gives CASSTPGLSKTQYF.

This chain uses TRBV29-1 with TRBJ1-1; possibly TRBD1 for D (5 bases). The V gene's germline CDR1 is SQVTM and CDR2 ANQGSEA. This CDR3 region has 13 residues. V dropped 0 bases and J dropped 4 bases, with 9 bases sitting between them. CDR3 loop: CSVEEGGGTEAFF. CDR3 coding DNA: TGCAGCGTTGAAGAGGGGGGGGGCACTGAAGCTTTCTTT.

This chain links TRBV9 with TRBJ2-1; TRBD1 aligns across 8 bases. Germline CDR1 SGDLS, CDR2 YYNGEE. There are 17 residues in the CDR3. Losses at the gene ends were 4 bases for V and 0 bases for J; bases not matched to a gene: 9. The CDR3, as DNA: TGTGCCAGCAGCCCCCATCGGACAGGGAGCTCCTACAATGAGCAGTTCTTC. Protein product: CASSPHRTGSSYNEQFF.

On this clone: This sample includes further DNA sequences coding for the same CDR3. The chain couples TRBV11-2 to TRBJ2-1, with 13 bases lining up with TRBD2. With V trimmed by 3 bases and J by 2 bases, 1 base remained unmatched. Germline-derived CDR1 and CDR2 are SGHAT and FQNNGV. The CDR3 has 16 residues. The CDR3 bases are TGTGCCAGCAGCTTGACTAGCGGGAGGACCTACAATGAGCAGTTCTTC. As protein: CASSLTSGRTYNEQFF.

The chain is built from TRBV21-1 and TRBJ1-2; TRBD1, as called in the table, went unchecked against the DNA. TRBV21-1 corresponds to a pseudogene. This CDR3 contains 13 residues. The CDR3 region is CASRGSGFDGYTF. CDR3 DNA: TGTGCCAGCAGGGGGTCAGGGTTTGACGGCTACACCTTC.

In this sample, this clone turned up once. This chain uses TRBV10-3 with TRBJ1-1, with TRBD1 as a possible D gene (6 bases). This CDR3 spans 13 amino acids. Per the germline V gene, CDR1 is ENHRY and CDR2 is SYGVKD. V was clipped by 6 bases and J by 7 bases, with 15 bases between them. The CDR3 nucleotides read TGTGCCATCAGCGGGGGGGGGCCGGTTGAAGCTTTCTTT. The encoded protein is CAISGGGPVEAFF.

This chain connects TRBV6-5 to TRBJ2-1, with D unresolved. Trimming removed 3 bases at V and 8 bases at J, with 17 bases between. The CDR3 loop spans 15 amino acids. The germline gives CDR1 MNHEY, CDR2 SVGAGI. DNA for the CDR3: TGTGCCAGCAGTTATGAATCCAGCAGACTCTATGAGCAGTTCTTC. Protein product: CASSYESSRLYEQFF.

V and J are TRBV10-3 and TRBJ2-5; 7 nucleotides match TRBD1. CDR3 length equals 13 residues. V lost 5 bases and J lost 3; bases outside the gene matches: 3. Germline lookup yields CDR1 ENHRY and CDR2 SYGVKD. The CDR3 loop is CAISWGQKETQYF. DNA for the CDR3: TGTGCCATCAGTTGGGGACAGAAAGAGACCCAGTACTTC.

The chain links TRBV6-5 to TRBJ2-1; 10 bases are a match to TRBD1. The V segment lost 6 bases and the J segment 10 bases; nucleotides outside the gene matches: 9. Looked up from germline, CDR1 is MNHEY and CDR2 is SVGAGI. CDR3 size: 14 residues. The CDR3 sequence: CASSQTGGLREQFF. CDR3 coding DNA: TGTGCCAGCAGCCAGACAGGGGGCCTTCGGGAGCAGTTCTTC.

A word on this clone: One end of the junction is discordant with germline, which a read error may explain. V gene TRBV19 combines with J gene TRBJ2-1, with a possible D match to TRBD1 (6 bases). Germline lookup yields CDR1 LNHDA and CDR2 SQIVND (reference sequence). CDR3 size: 14 residues. Here the CDR3 reads CASSIEQGPVVLFF. In DNA form, the CDR3 reads TGTGCCAGCAGTATAGAGCAGGGGCCGGTTGTTCTGTTCTTC.

The rearrangement joins TRBV7-3 to TRBJ2-4; TRBD1 aligns across 8 bases. The CDR3 totals 16 residues. The ends lost 0 bases at V and 3 bases at J; junction bases unmatched: 4. Germline V lookup: CDR1 SGHTA, CDR2 FQGTGA. CDR3 sequence: CASSLTDGTGKNIQYF. For the CDR3, the DNA is TGTGCCAGCAGCTTAACCGACGGGACAGGCAAAAACATTCAGTACTTC.